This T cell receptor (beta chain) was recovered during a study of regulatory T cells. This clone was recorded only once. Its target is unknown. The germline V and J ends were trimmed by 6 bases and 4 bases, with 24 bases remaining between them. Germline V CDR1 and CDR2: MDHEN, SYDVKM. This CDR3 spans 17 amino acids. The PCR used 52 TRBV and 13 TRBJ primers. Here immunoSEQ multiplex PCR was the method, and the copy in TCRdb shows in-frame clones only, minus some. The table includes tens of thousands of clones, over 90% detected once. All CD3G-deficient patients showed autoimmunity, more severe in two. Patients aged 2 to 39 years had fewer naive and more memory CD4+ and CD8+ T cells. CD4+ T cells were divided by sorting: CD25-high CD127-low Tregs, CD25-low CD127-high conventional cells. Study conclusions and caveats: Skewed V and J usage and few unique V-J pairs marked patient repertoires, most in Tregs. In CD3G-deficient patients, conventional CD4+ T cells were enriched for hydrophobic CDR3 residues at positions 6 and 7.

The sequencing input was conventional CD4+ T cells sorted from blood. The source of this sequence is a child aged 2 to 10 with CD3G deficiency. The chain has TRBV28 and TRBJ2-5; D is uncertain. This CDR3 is CASSSPRARLWAETQYF. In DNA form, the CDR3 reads TGTGCCAGCAGCTCTCCCCGGGCACGCCTGTGGGCAGAGACCCAGTACTTC.